The rows below give T cell receptor beta chains drawn from one sample of a study of CD8+ T cells in alopecia areata. TCRdb's table, derived via immunoSEQ multiplex PCR, lists solely in-frame clones and lacks some. Among over 90,000 clones listed, 45% to 60% were seen once. Input material: CD4+ T cells sorted from blood. Every receptor here comes from a human donor in good health. CDR3s include the opening cysteine and the closing phenylalanine or tryptophan. D genes are given only for firm matches. A clone size is listed for some rows: how often the clone was seen (once, few, many), or a class if it is expanded.

j_call | clone_size | v_call | d_call | cdr3_aa | cdr3_nt
TRBJ1-2 | few | TRBV30 | - | CAWSPGTGYGYTF | TGTGCCTGGAGCCCCGGGACGGGCTATGGCTACACCTTC
TRBJ2-4 | - | TRBV2 | - | CASRGQALLAKNIQYF | TGTGCCAGCAGAGGTCAAGCGTTACTAGCCAAAAACATTCAGTACTTC
TRBJ2-1 | many | TRBV4-2 | - | CASSHRGGRTYNEQFF | TGTGCCAGCAGCCACCGAGGGGGGCGCACCTACAATGAGCAGTTCTTC
TRBJ1-1 | - | TRBV29-1 | - | CSVRRMLSDTEAFF | TGCAGCGTTCGTCGGATGCTATCGGACACTGAAGCTTTCTTT
TRBJ2-5 | few | TRBV5-1 | TRBD2 | CASSLVAGSQETQYF | TGCGCCAGCAGCTTGGTAGCGGGGTCCCAAGAGACCCAGTACTTC
TRBJ1-2 | once | TRBV30 | - | CAWSGDGDYGYTF | TGTGCCTGGAGTGGGGACGGCGACTATGGCTACACCTTC
TRBJ2-7 | once | TRBV19 | TRBD1 | CASKGTGEYEQYF | TGTGCCAGTAAAGGGACAGGGGAATACGAGCAGTACTTC
TRBJ1-2 | - | TRBV7-2 | TRBD1 | CASSKAPGQGAYGYTF | TGTGCCAGCAGCAAGGCTCCGGGACAGGGGGCGTATGGCTACACCTTC
TRBJ1-1 | few | TRBV19 | - | CADPPGGFFGAFF | TGTGCCGACCCCCCTGGGGGTTTTTTTGGAGCTTTCTTT
TRBJ2-4 | - | TRBV6-5 | TRBD2 | CASSPGLAHIQYF | TGTGCCAGCAGTCCGGGACTAGCCCACATTCAGTACTTC
TRBJ2-7 | - | TRBV29-1 | TRBD2 | CSVIGPASGGSYEQYF | TGCAGCGTTATTGGTCCCGCTAGCGGGGGGTCCTACGAGCAGTACTTC
TRBJ1-2 | - | TRBV7-9 | - | CASSLEGGWQRPRYGYTF | TGTGCCAGCAGCTTAGAAGGAGGATGGCAGCGCCCCCGCTATGGCTACACCTTC
TRBJ1-1 | - | TRBV2 | - | CASSEARGTPNTEAFF | TGTGCCAGCAGTGAAGCGCGAGGGACACCGAACACTGAAGCTTTCTTT
TRBJ1-1 | - | TRBV30 | - | CAWGSLNTEAFF | TGTGCCTGGGGGAGCCTGAACACTGAAGCTTTCTTT
TRBJ1-6 | once | TRBV5-1 | - | CASSSNLHRTTGSPLHF | TGCGCCAGCAGCTCTAATCTCCACAGGACCACGGGTTCACCCCTCCACTTT
TRBJ1-1 | few | TRBV25-1 | TRBD1 | CASSESPDRELSEAFF | TGTGCCAGCAGTGAATCCCCGGACAGGGAATTATCTGAAGCTTTCTTT
TRBJ1-2 | few | TRBV29-1 | TRBD1 | CSVPSSGRGRSNYGYTF | TGCAGCGTTCCATCCTCAGGCAGGGGGCGATCAAACTATGGCTACACCTTC
TRBJ2-4 | - | TRBV29-1 | - | CSAEGGGNIQYF | TGCAGCGCCGAGGGGGGGGGAAACATTCAGTACTTC